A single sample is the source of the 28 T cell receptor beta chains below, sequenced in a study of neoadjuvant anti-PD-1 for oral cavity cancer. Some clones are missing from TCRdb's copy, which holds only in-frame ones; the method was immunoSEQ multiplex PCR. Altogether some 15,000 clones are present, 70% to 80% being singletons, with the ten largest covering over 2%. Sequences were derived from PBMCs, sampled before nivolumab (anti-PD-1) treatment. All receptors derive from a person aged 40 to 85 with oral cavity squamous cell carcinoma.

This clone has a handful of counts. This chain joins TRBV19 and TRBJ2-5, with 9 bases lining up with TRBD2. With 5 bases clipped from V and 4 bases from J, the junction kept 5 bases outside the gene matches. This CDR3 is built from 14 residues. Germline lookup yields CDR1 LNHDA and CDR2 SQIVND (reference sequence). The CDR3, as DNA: TGTGCCAGTAGTGTGGGACTAGCTGGAGAGACCCAGTACTTC. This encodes CASSVGLAGETQYF.

CDR3 amino acids: CASSEVESRSSYEQYF. CDR3 coding DNA: TGTGCCAGCAGTGAAGTAGAGAGCCGATCCTCCTACGAGCAGTACTTC. The chain combines TRBV6-1 with TRBJ2-5, with D unclear. Matching the DNA end better, TRBJ2-7 makes the J call doubtful. Germline V gene data show CDR1 as MNHNS and CDR2 as SASEGT. The CDR3 runs 16 residues.

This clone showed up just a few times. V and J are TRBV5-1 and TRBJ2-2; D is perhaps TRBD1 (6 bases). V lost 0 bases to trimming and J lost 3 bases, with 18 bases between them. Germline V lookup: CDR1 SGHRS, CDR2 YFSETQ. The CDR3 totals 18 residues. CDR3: CASSLVAGERGYTGELFF. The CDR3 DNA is TGCGCCAGCAGCTTGGTTGCAGGGGAACGGGGTTACACCGGGGAGCTGTTTTTT.

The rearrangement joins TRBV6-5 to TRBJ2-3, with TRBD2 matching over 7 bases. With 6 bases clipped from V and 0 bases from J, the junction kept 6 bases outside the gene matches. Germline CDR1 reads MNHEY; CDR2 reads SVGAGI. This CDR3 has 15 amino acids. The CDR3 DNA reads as TGTGCCAGCAGGACCAAGCGGGGTAGCACAGATACGCAGTATTTT. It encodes CASRTKRGSTDTQYF.

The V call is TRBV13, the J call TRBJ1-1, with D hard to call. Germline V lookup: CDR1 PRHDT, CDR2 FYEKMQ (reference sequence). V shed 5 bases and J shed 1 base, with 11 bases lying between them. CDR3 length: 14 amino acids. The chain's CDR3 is CASSLRRTNTEAFF. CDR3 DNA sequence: TGTGCCAGCAGCCTTAGACGGACGAACACTGAAGCTTTCTTT.

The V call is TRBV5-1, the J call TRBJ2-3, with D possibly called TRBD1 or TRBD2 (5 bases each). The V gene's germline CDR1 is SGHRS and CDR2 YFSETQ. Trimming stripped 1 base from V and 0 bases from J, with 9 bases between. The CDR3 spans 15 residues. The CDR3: CASSLRGASTDTQYF. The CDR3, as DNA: TGCGCCAGCAGCTTGAGAGGGGCTAGCACAGATACGCAGTATTTT.

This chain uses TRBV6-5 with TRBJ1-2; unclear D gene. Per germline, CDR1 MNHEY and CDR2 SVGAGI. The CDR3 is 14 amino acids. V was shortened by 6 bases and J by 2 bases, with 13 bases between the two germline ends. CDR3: CASRTPGSNYGYTF. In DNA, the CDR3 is TGTGCCAGCAGGACCCCGGGCAGCAACTATGGCTACACCTTC.

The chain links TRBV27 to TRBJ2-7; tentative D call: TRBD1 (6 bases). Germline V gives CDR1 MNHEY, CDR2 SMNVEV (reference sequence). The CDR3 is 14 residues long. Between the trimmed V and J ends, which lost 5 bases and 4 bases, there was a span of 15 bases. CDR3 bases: TGTGCCAGCAGTCCCATGGACAGAAGATACGAGCAGTACTTC. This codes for CASSPMDRRYEQYF.

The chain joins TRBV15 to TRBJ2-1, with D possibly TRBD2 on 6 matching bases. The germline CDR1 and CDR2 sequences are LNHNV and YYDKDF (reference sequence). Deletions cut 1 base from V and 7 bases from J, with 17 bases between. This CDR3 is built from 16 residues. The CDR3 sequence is CATSRAEGQRENEQFF. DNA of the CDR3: TGTGCCACCAGCAGAGCGGAGGGGCAGAGGGAGAATGAGCAGTTCTTC.

The CDR3 sequence: CASSYSDGSVQYF. In DNA form, the CDR3 reads TGTGCCAGCAGTTACTCAGATGGCAGCGTGCAGTACTTC. The rearrangement uses TRBV6-5 and TRBJ2-7; no reliable D call. Germline-derived CDR1 and CDR2 are MNHEY and SVGAGI. The CDR3 is 13 amino acids. Trimming pared 0 bases from V and 9 bases from J, leaving 12 bases between.

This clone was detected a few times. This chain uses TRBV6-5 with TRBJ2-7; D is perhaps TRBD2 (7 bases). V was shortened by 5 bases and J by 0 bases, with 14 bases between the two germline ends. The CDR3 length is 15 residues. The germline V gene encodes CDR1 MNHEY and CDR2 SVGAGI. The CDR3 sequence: CASSIGGAASYEQYF. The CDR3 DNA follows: TGTGCCAGCAGTATTGGGGGGGCGGCCTCCTACGAGCAGTACTTC.

For the CDR3, the DNA is TGCGCCAGCAGCCAAGAGCCGACAGAGGGCTCACCCCTCCACTTT. Protein: CASSQEPTEGSPLHF. The V gene is TRBV4-1, the J gene TRBJ1-6, with D possibly TRBD1 on 5 matching bases. Germline V CDR1 and CDR2: MGHRA, YSYEKL. The CDR3 runs to 15 residues. Trimming stripped 0 bases from V and 10 bases from J, with 13 bases between.

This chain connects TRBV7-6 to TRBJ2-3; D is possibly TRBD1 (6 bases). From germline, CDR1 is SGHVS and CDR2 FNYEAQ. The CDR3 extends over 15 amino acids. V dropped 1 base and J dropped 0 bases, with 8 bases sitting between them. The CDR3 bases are TGTGCCAGCAGCTTAGGGGGGCTTAGCACAGATACGCAGTATTTT. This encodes CASSLGGLSTDTQYF.

CDR3 protein: CASSPPGSGTEAFF. The DNA of the CDR3 is TGCGCCAGCAGCCCCCCCGGTAGTGGGACTGAAGCTTTCTTT. This chain connects TRBV4-1 to TRBJ1-1; D uncertain. The CDR3 has 14 residues. V dropped 4 bases and J dropped 5 bases, with 14 bases sitting between them. Germline V gives CDR1 MGHRA, CDR2 YSYEKL.

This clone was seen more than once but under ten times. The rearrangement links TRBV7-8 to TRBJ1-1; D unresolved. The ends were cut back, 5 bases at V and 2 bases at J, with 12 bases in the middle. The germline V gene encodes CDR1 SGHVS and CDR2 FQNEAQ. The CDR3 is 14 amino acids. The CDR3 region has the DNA TGTGCCAGCAGCGTAATCCAGAGCAACACTGAAGCTTTCTTT. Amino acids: CASSVIQSNTEAFF.

The CDR3 here is CASTPGPHEQYF. The CDR3 nucleotides are TGCGCCAGCACCCCGGGCCCTCACGAGCAGTACTTC. The V gene is TRBV10-2, the J gene TRBJ2-7, with D unclear. V was trimmed by 7 bases and J by 5 bases, leaving 12 bases between them. This CDR3 is 12 amino acids long. Germline V CDR1 and CDR2: WSHSY, SAAADI.

CDR3 in amino acids: CASGGEGGAISGANVLTF. In DNA form, the CDR3 reads TGTGCCAGCGGCGGGGAGGGGGGCGCAATCTCTGGGGCCAACGTCCTGACTTTC. The V gene is TRBV9, the J gene TRBJ2-6; maybe TRBD2 (7 bases). The V gene lost 7 bases and the J gene lost 0 bases, with 20 bases spanning the gap. This CDR3 is 18 amino acids long. Germline CDR1 reads SGDLS; CDR2 reads YYNGEE.

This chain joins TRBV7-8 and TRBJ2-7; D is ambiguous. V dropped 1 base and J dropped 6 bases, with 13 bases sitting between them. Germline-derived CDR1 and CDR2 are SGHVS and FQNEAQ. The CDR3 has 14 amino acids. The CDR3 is CASSLEGPRVEQYF. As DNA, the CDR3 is TGTGCCAGCAGCTTAGAGGGTCCCCGGGTCGAGCAGTACTTC.

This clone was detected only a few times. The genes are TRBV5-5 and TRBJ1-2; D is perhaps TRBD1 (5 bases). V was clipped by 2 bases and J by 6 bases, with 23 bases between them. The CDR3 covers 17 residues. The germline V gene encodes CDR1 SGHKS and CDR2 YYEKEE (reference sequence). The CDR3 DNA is TGTGCCAGCAGCTTACAGGTTATTTCGCCTGAGCGGGATGGCTACACCTTC. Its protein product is CASSLQVISPERDGYTF.

CDR3 sequence: CSVEDRKGAMATEAFF. The CDR3 region has the DNA TGCAGCGTTGAAGATAGAAAGGGGGCGATGGCCACTGAAGCTTTCTTT. V is TRBV29-1 and J is TRBJ1-1; 7 bases are a match to TRBD1. The germline V gene encodes CDR1 SQVTM and CDR2 ANQGSEA. CDR3 size: 16 residues. Unmatched junction bases numbered 11, after V lost 0 bases and J lost 4 bases.

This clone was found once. CDR3 sequence: CASSIVKQNTEAFF. As DNA, the CDR3 is TGTGCCAGTAGTATAGTCAAACAGAACACTGAAGCTTTCTTT. This sequence joins TRBV19 and TRBJ1-1; D uncertain. The CDR3 consists of 14 residues. Trimming left V 1 base short and J 1 base short, with 7 bases between. Germline V lookup: CDR1 LNHDA, CDR2 SQIVND (reference sequence).

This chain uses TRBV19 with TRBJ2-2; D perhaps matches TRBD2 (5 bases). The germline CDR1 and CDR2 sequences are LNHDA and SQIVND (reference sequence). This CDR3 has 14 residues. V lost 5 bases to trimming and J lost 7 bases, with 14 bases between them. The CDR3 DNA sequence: TGTGCCAGTAGTCGGGATTGGAATGGCGGGGAGCTGTTTTTT. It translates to CASSRDWNGGELFF.

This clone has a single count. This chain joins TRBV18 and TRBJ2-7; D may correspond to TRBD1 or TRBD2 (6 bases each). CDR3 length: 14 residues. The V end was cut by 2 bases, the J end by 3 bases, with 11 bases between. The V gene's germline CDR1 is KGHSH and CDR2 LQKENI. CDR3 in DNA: TGTGCCAGCTCACCAAGGGGGGATGGCTACGAGCAGTACTTC. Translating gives CASSPRGDGYEQYF.

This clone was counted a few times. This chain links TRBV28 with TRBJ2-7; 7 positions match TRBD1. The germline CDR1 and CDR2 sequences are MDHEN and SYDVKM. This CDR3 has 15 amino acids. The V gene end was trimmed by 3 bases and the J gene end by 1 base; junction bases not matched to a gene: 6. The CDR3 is CASSFARTGSYEQYF. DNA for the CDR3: TGTGCCAGCAGTTTTGCCAGGACAGGATCCTACGAGCAGTACTTC.

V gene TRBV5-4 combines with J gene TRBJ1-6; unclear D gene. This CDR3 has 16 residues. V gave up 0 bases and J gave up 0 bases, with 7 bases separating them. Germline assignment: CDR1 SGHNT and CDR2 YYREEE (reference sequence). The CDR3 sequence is CASSLDGSSYNSPLHF. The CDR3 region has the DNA TGTGCCAGCAGCTTGGACGGAAGCTCCTATAATTCACCCCTCCACTTT. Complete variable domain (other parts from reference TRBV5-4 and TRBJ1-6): ETGVTQSPTHLIKTRGQQVTLRCSSQSGHNTVSWYQQALGQGPQFIFQYYREEENGRGNFPPRFSGLQFPNYSSELNVNALELDDSALYLCASSLDGSSYNSPLHFGNGTRLTVT.

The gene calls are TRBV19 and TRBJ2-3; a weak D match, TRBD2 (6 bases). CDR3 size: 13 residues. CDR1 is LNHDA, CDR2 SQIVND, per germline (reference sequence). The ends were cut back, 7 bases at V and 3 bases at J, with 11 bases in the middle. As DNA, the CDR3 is TGTGCCAGTAATGGGGGGATAACAGATACGCAGTATTTT. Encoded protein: CASNGGITDTQYF. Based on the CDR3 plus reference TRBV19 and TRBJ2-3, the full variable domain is DGGITQSPKYLFRKEGQNVTLSCEQNLNHDAMYWYRQDPGQGLRLIYYSQIVNDFQKGDIAEGYSVSREKKESFPLTVTSAQKNPTAFYLCASNGGITDTQYFGPGTRLTVL.

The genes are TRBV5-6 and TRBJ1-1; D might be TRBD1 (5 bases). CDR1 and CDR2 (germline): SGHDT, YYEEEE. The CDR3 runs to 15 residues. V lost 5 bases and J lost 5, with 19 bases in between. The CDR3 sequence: CASSLRGKGWTEAFF. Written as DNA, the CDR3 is TGTGCCAGCAGTTTACGGGGGAAGGGTTGGACTGAAGCTTTCTTT.

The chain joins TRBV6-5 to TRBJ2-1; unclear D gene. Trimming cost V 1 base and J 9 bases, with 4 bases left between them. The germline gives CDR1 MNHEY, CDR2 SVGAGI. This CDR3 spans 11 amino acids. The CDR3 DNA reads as TGTGCCAGCAGTTACTGGGGTGAGCAGTTCTTC. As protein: CASSYWGEQFF.